Sequencing of this TCR beta chain was carried out in a study of T cells after yellow fever vaccination (dated by TCRdb to about 2019). General notes on the study: The SMART-Seq v4 Ultra Low Input RNA kit was used to prepare libraries from fractions with low cell numbers. To follow T-cell clones before and after primary and booster YFV17D yellow fever vaccination, bulk TCR alpha and beta repertoires were sequenced over time. The cohort comprised two healthy male donors, one aged 18 to 29 and one aged 30 to 39 years. Blood was collected at multiple timepoints before and after primary and secondary immunization, and bulk PBMC replicates and cell subsets were isolated.

Overall results and qualifications from the work: Only two donors were included in the study, so the extent to which the findings can be generalized is limited. Because abundant contaminating clonotypes from the bulk population could be contained in FACS-sorted repertoires, computational filtering was required. A small share of clonotypes was detected in both CD4 and CD8 compartments, with the overlap likely arising from convergent recombination. Most clones expanded after primary vaccination (around 96% of CD4 and roughly 90% of CD8) were re-detected after the booster, suggesting that broad memory maintenance occurred. Compared with the primary T-cell response, the secondary T-cell response was weaker but faster, peaking on day 5 rather than day 15.

This clonotype was seen a handful of times. Its antigen remains unidentified. Base qualities are missing; no much larger clone stands one base away. The label giving this sample's treatment or condition can be read as: live attenuated yellow fever vaccine strain. Two biological replicates of bulk PBMCs were collected at each blood-draw timepoint. A standard Ficoll-Paque protocol was used to isolate PBMCs from peripheral blood. RNA was extracted with TriZol from bulk PBMCs, CD4 and CD8 fractions, and dextramer-positive and dextramer-negative fractions. Spanning cysteine to phenylalanine, the CDR3 consists of 15 amino acids. The sequence is cut down to CDR3 DNA, 45 bases in frame from base 1. CDR1 and CDR2, looked up from the germline V gene, are LGHNA and YSLEER. The V end gives up 1 base and the J end 3 bases, leaving 4 bases in the junction not matched to a gene. TCR cDNA was made using 5'RACE template switching, a step that added a universal primer site and unique molecular identifiers. Priming of cDNA synthesis was performed from both the TCR alpha and TCR beta constant segments. Library amplification involved two PCR steps, and the second step added sample barcodes and sequencing adapters. Sequencing of libraries was performed on Illumina HiSeq 2500 (2x100 bp) or NovaSeq (2x150 bp). On the study's bioinformatics: MIGEC was used to demultiplex reads and collapse the reads into UMI consensus sequences, and MiXCR was used for V(D)J alignment. Vaccine-responding clonotypes were defined with edgeR using replicate PBMC samples, requiring FDR below 0.01 and a log2 fold change above 5 up to day 15. CD4 or CD8 identity was assigned to each bulk clonotype according to whether the clonotype was present at higher abundance in the sequenced CD4 repertoire or the sequenced CD8 repertoire. The public reads were reanalyzed by TCRdb: fastp trimming at Q25, MiXCR alignment, in-frame beta chains only. Rows matching on CDR3 protein sequence are summarized as one entry with the most common DNA and genes. Here the V and J calls rest on TCRdb's processing, not on the authors' analysis. The sample contains roughly 300,000 distinct CDR3 sequences, around 6.8% of them found a single time. Roughly a sixth of the sample is in the top ten clones.

The starting material was PBMCs, obtained approximately 47 days after the first yellow fever vaccination. The V gene is TRBV4-3 and the J gene is TRBJ1-2, with TRBD1 identical over 8 junction bases. The TCR comes from a young man who received the YFV17D yellow fever vaccine. The nucleotide sequence is TGCGCCAGCAGCCAAGGGGACAGGAGGGACTATGGCTACACCTTC. Translated, this is CASSQGDRRDYGYTF.